The entry that follows covers one T cell receptor (beta chain) sequence. Antigen unknown. A second PCR of 7 to 11 cycles used a sample-barcoded 5' primer and a J-beta primer mix. A 12-random-nucleotide template-switch adaptor tagged each cDNA molecule. TCRdb passed the 5' RACE reads through MiXCR, listing each CDR3 protein once. The top ten hold roughly 9% of the sample, which has about 500,000 distinct CDR3 sequences, 20% to 30% seen once. This entry comes from a study of blood T cells in healthy people across ages. Donors ranged from about 6 to 95 years old and were healthy Caucasians in Russia. Study observations and caveats: Investigators viewed diversity estimates from one million T cells as underestimates, the study reported.

The same data also contributed to another study, on T cells of mothers and their children. According to that study: No T cell clones of persistent microchimeric origin were detected.

The source of this sequence is a boy aged 5-17 years in good health. What was sequenced was blood.

The CDR3 nucleotides are TGTGCCAGCAGTTTTCGACAGTATTCGGATGAAAAACTGTTTTTT. It specifies CASSFRQYSDEKLFF. The chain links TRBV12-3 or TRBV12-4 to TRBJ1-4; weak D call: TRBD1 (5 bases). V was pared by 3 bases and J by 6 bases, with 14 bases between. This CDR3 has 15 amino acids.